These T cell receptor beta chains were read from a single sample in a study of T cells after yellow fever vaccination. TCRdb passed the 5' RACE reads through MiXCR, listing each CDR3 protein once. The sample gives just over 300,000 distinct CDR3 sequences, around 3.6% of which show up once; 23% is in the top ten. The sample in question was PBMCs, obtained on the day of the yellow fever booster vaccination. These receptors were collected from a man aged 18-30 years who received the YFV17D yellow fever vaccine. Each CDR3 is given without its conserved first and last residue.

>TRBJ1-1|TRBV11-2
ASSLVPARGRLKNTEAF
>TRBJ1-2|TRBV7-9
ASSPAGGLNYGYT
>TRBJ2-5|TRBV12-3/TRBV12-4
ASSLNSQETQY
>TRBJ1-1|TRBV7-2
ASSQMNTEAF
>TRBJ2-5|TRBV12-3/TRBV12-4
ASSLGQLVQY
>TRBJ2-6|TRBV24-1
ATSDPRGDGANVLT
>TRBJ2-3|TRBV7-3
ASSSDRDTQY
>TRBJ2-5|TRBV18
ASSPRQSQETQY
>TRBJ2-7|TRBV4-1
ASSQVSDGSYEQY
>TRBJ1-1|TRBV3-1
ASSPGYPPPNTEAF
>TRBJ2-5|TRBV7-6
ASSKQGETQY
>TRBJ2-7|TRBV5-1
ASSLPTSGGPSSYEQY
>TRBJ2-3|TRBV7-2
ASSFISTDTQY
>TRBJ1-4|TRBV7-2
ASSSRLYREKLF
>TRBJ2-5|TRBV7-8
ASSLAGRQETQY
>TRBJ2-1|TRBV11-2
ASSLVHREQF
>TRBJ2-2|TRBV5-1
ASSYFGAVNTGELF
>TRBJ1-2|TRBV4-3
ASSQGGTYGYT
>TRBJ1-1|TRBV27
ASSLFGLAF
>TRBJ2-3|TRBV12-3/TRBV12-4
ASSLVAGATDTQY
>TRBJ2-5|TRBV20-1
SAATSGGAGETQY
>TRBJ1-6|TRBV28
ASSLKAGTGSLSLH
>TRBJ1-2|TRBV30
AWMLVSSNYGYT
>TRBJ1-5|TRBV7-2
ASSLRPQGAGQPQH
>TRBJ2-3|TRBV20-1
SAEDLGRGTDTQY
>TRBJ2-7|TRBV19
ASSFEHTYEQY
>TRBJ2-7|TRBV7-2
ASSPGGANYEQY
>TRBJ1-2|TRBV6-5
ASSPTRGGGGYGYT
>TRBJ1-5|TRBV20-1
SARDPGRQPQH
>TRBJ1-1|TRBV7-2
ASSFEWDTEAF
>TRBJ2-3|TRBV2
ASSEVGARTDTQY
>TRBJ2-3|TRBV9
ASSVDRRTDTQY
>TRBJ1-5|TRBV10-3
ATRGGNQPQH
>TRBJ2-5|TRBV5-4
ASSSPTEGETQY